This T cell receptor beta chain was sequenced during a study of T cells in narcolepsy. Study in general: Patients with NT1 or NT2 and healthy control donors were enrolled.

Libraries were prepared by immunoSEQ multiplex PCR; TCRdb keeps only in-frame clonotypes and omits some of them. The repertoire consists of 17,000 or so clones, with roughly two thirds occurring once and the leading ten covering 13% to 15%. Study outcomes and limitations: Comparing one patient's CSF and blood CD4+ clonotypes highlighted HCRT- and TRIB2-specific autoreactive clonotypes. Blood of same and different patients, but not healthy controls, reportedly held recurring autoreactive clonotypes.

Germline CDR1 and CDR2: SGHTA and FQGTGA. The CDR3 has 14 amino acids. Deletions cut 4 bases from V and 6 bases from J, with 13 bases between. To note about this clone: Its antigen is not known.

This sequence was found in a human donor with narcolepsy. The chain employs TRBV7-3 and TRBJ2-1, with D possibly being TRBD1 (6 bases). Sample: CD45RA- memory CD8+ T cells from PBMCs. CDR3: CASSWGQGANEQFF. CDR3 nucleotides: TGTGCCAGCAGCTGGGGGCAGGGTGCCAATGAGCAGTTCTTC. Looking up the rest from reference TRBV7-3 and TRBJ2-1 gives the full variable domain: GAGVSQTPSNKVTEKGKYVELRCDPISGHTALYWYRQSLGQGPEFLIYFQGTGAADDSGLPNDRFFAVRPEGSVSTLKIQRTERGDSAVYLCASSWGQGANEQFFGPGTRLTVL.